The 18 T cell receptor beta chains given below trace back to one sample, sequenced in a study of a mutant IDH1 vaccine in newly diagnosed glioma. The time point denotes: week 35, safety follow-up. Alongside topical imiquimod, each dose of vaccine comprised 300 ug of mutant IDH1 20-mer peptide. This table comes from immunoSEQ multiplex PCR, and its TCRdb copy is limited to in-frame clones, with some not included. The repertoire includes about 74,000 clones, around nine tenths of them detected once, and 2% to 2.5% sits in the top ten. No cognate antigen is known for these TCRs. The material sequenced was PBMCs, taken from a glioma patient whose treatment included an IDH1 peptide vaccine. These receptors came from a young man with glioma.

V and J are TRBV19 and TRBJ2-2; 7 nucleotides align to TRBD1. In germline, CDR1 is LNHDA, CDR2 SQIVND (reference sequence). The CDR3 runs to 19 residues. V trimming: 5 bases; J trimming: 0 bases; junction bases outside the gene matches: 15. The DNA of the CDR3 is TGTGCCAGTAGTTCACCAAAAACAGGGGCCAACTCGAACACCGGGGAGCTGTTTTTT. Protein sequence: CASSSPKTGANSNTGELFF.

The CDR3 coding sequence is TGTGCCAGTAGGGGGCAGGGGAGGAGCTACGAGCAGTACTTC. Translating it yields CASRGQGRSYEQYF. The gene calls are TRBV19 and TRBJ2-7; D could derive from TRBD1 or TRBD2 (6 bases each). Trimming took off 6 bases at V and 3 bases at J, with 15 bases between the two ends. CDR1 and CDR2 (germline): LNHDA, SQIVND (reference sequence). The CDR3 contains 14 residues.

The gene calls are TRBV5-8 and TRBJ2-7; tentatively, D is TRBD2 (6 bases). The CDR3 is 11 amino acids. Germline values: CDR1 SGHTS, CDR2 YDEGEE. Trimming left V 4 bases short and J 7 bases short, with 9 bases between. The CDR3 DNA reads as TGTGCCAGCAGCCGGGCGGGGGAGCAGTACTTC. The encoded protein is CASSRAGEQYF. The variable domain in full, completed from reference TRBV5-8 and TRBJ2-7, reads EAGVTQSPTHLIKTRGQQATLRCSPISGHTSVYWYQQALGLGLQFLLWYDEGEERNRGNFPPRFSGRQFPNYSSELNVNALELEDSALYLCASSRAGEQYFGPGTRLTVT.

The chain uses TRBV7-9 and TRBJ1-4, with unresolved D. CDR3 size: 14 residues. Germline V CDR1 and CDR2: SEHNR, FQNEAQ (reference sequence). V was cut by 1 base and J by 8 bases, with 11 bases left in between. In nucleotides, the CDR3 is TGTGCCAGCAGCTTAGATGGATTAGGGGAAAAACTGTTTTTT. This gives the protein CASSLDGLGEKLFF.

The chain links TRBV27 to TRBJ1-5, with a tentative D call TRBD1 (6 bases). V was cut by 6 bases and J by 2 bases, with 11 bases left in between. This CDR3 contains 14 residues. Germline values: CDR1 MNHEY, CDR2 SMNVEV (reference sequence). CDR3 protein: CASSLNRGNQPQHF. CDR3 nucleotide sequence: TGTGCCAGCAGCCTGAACAGGGGCAATCAGCCCCAGCATTTT.

V is TRBV7-9 and J is TRBJ2-1; no clear D. In germline, CDR1 is SEHNR, CDR2 FQNEAQ (reference sequence). V lost 0 bases, J lost 3 bases, and 6 bases lay in between. The CDR3 covers 14 residues. The CDR3, as DNA: TGTGCCAGCAGCTTAGCGGTACTCTACAATGAGCAGTTCTTC. The encoded protein is CASSLAVLYNEQFF.

This chain uses TRBV6-1 with TRBJ1-1; D uncertain. Trimming cost V 6 bases and J 3 bases, with 17 bases left between them. This CDR3 is built from 15 residues. Per the germline V gene, CDR1 is MNHNS and CDR2 is SASEGT. CDR3 nucleotides: TGTGCCAGCAGCCCACATTATGGCGGGGACACTGAAGCTTTCTTT. Its protein product is CASSPHYGGDTEAFF.

The rearrangement links TRBV7-9 to TRBJ1-5; the D gene is possibly TRBD1 (6 bases). V was clipped by 4 bases and J by 1 base, with 11 bases between them. CDR1 and CDR2 (germline): SEHNR, FQNEAQ (reference sequence). The CDR3 is made up of 15 amino acids. The CDR3 DNA reads TGTGCCAGCAGCTCGGGGACATCGAGCAATCAGCCCCAGCATTTT. It specifies CASSSGTSSNQPQHF.

The chain uses TRBV9 and TRBJ2-3, with D unclear. Germline values: CDR1 SGDLS, CDR2 YYNGEE. CDR3 size: 13 residues. Trimming removed 4 bases from V and 2 bases from J, with 8 bases in between. The CDR3 bases are TGTGCCAGCAGCTCGAGCCCCACAGATACGCAGTATTTT. As protein: CASSSSPTDTQYF. The full variable domain, completed using reference TRBV9 and TRBJ2-3, is DSGVTQTPKHLITATGQRVTLRCSPRSGDLSVYWYQQSLDQGLQFLIQYYNGEERAKGNILERFSAQQFPDLHSELNLSSLELGDSALYFCASSSSPTDTQYFGPGTRLTVL.

The chain carries TRBV5-1 and TRBJ2-7; D is possibly TRBD2 (6 bases). The V end was cut by 0 bases, the J end by 7 bases, with 17 bases between. The CDR3 has 15 amino acids. Germline values: CDR1 SGHRS, CDR2 YFSETQ. The CDR3 DNA reads TGCGCCAGCAGCTTGGCTAGCGACAGTCTTCGTGAGCAGTACTTC. This sequence encodes CASSLASDSLREQYF.

This clone was counted only a few times. V and J are TRBV4-1 and TRBJ1-2; the match to TRBD1 covers 7 bases. Looked up from germline, CDR1 is MGHRA and CDR2 is YSYEKL. V shed 6 bases, J shed 8 bases, and the junction held 6 bases outside the gene matches. The CDR3 loop spans 12 amino acids. The DNA for the CDR3 is TGCGCCAGCAGACAGGGGCTTGGGGGCTACACCTTC. Translated, it gives CASRQGLGGYTF.

This clone has a single count. The J gene is TRBJ2-7, the V gene TRBV29-1; 9 nucleotides agree with TRBD2. Trimming cost V 4 bases and J 5 bases; bases outside gene matches: 6. There are 13 residues in the CDR3. The germline CDR1 and CDR2 sequences are SQVTM and ANQGSEA. The CDR3 DNA sequence: TGCAGCGTTGCCCCCCGACTAGCGGACGAGCAGTACTTC. Protein: CSVAPRLADEQYF.

V and J are TRBV7-6 and TRBJ1-1; D gene ambiguous. The CDR3 totals 13 residues. The germline CDR1 and CDR2 sequences are SGHVS and FNYEAQ. The V end lost 5 bases, the J end lost 4 bases, and 11 bases lay between the germline ends. Here the CDR3 reads CASSMTQSTEAFF. DNA of the CDR3: TGTGCCAGCAGCATGACCCAGTCCACTGAAGCTTTCTTT. Complete variable domain (other parts from reference TRBV7-6 and TRBJ1-1): GAGVSQSPRYKVTKRGQDVALRCDPISGHVSLYWYRQALGQGPEFLTYFNYEAQQDKSGLPNDRFSAERPEGSISTLTIQRTEQRDSAMYRCASSMTQSTEAFFGQGTRLTVV.

This clone was seen a single time. This chain links TRBV28 with TRBJ1-3, with no clear D. The CDR3 loop spans 16 amino acids. V shed 3 bases and J shed 1 base, with 13 bases lying between them. The V gene's germline CDR1 is MDHEN and CDR2 SYDVKM. The CDR3 DNA reads TGTGCCAGCAGTTTTCGAGGGAGAACGTCTGGAAACACCATATATTTT. It encodes CASSFRGRTSGNTIYF.

The chain links TRBV29-1 to TRBJ2-7; no definite D call. The CDR3 covers 12 residues. Trimming removed 1 base at V and 5 bases at J, with 9 bases between. Germline CDR1 and CDR2: SQVTM and ANQGSEA. CDR3 region: CSVEVQVNEQYF. The CDR3 region has the DNA TGCAGCGTTGAAGTCCAGGTTAACGAGCAGTACTTC.

The gene calls are TRBV7-9 and TRBJ1-2, with D unclear. V gave up 0 bases and J gave up 6 bases, with 8 bases separating them. Germline lookup yields CDR1 SEHNR and CDR2 FQNEAQ (reference sequence). CDR3 size: 13 residues. CDR3 sequence (DNA): TGTGCCAGCAGCTTAGCAGGGTCTAATGGCTACACCTTC. It encodes CASSLAGSNGYTF.

The chain has TRBV19 and TRBJ2-1; no clear D gene. Germline V gene sequence: CDR1 LNHDA, CDR2 SQIVND (reference sequence). The CDR3 runs to 15 residues. Trimming took 1 base from V and 0 from J, leaving 7 bases between them. The DNA of the CDR3 is TGTGCCAGTAGTATAGGACGGAGCTCCTACAATGAGCAGTTCTTC. This translates into CASSIGRSSYNEQFF.

V usage is TRBV4-2 and J usage is TRBJ1-5; D gene uncertain. The V gene lost 0 bases and the J gene lost 7 bases, with 13 bases spanning the gap. This CDR3 is built from 15 residues. CDR1 LGHNA and CDR2 YNFKEQ come from the germline V gene. DNA of the CDR3: TGTGCCAGCAGCCAAGATTGGCTCATGAGACAGCCCCAGCATTTT. Amino acids: CASSQDWLMRQPQHF.